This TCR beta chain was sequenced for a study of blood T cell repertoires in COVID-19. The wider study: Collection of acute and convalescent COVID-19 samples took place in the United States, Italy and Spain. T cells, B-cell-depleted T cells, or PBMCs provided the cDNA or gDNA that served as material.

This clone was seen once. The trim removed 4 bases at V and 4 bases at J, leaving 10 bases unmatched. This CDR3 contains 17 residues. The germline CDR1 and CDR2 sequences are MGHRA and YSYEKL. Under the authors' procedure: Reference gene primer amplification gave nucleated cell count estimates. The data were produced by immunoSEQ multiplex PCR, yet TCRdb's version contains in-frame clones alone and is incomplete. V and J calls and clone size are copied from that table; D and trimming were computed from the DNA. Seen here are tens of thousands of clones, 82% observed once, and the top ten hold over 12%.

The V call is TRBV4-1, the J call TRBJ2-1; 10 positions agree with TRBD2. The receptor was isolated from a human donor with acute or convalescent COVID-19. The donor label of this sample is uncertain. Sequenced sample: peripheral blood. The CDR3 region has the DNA TGCGCCAGCAGCCGAGAACAAACGACTAGCGGGTACAATGAGCAGTTCTTC. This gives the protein CASSREQTTSGYNEQFF.